A single sample gave rise to the 19 T cell receptor beta chains below, sequenced in a study of cytomegalovirus exposure and HLA in healthy donors. This PCR relied on a set of 60 Vbeta primers and 13 Jbeta primers. TCRdb's copy holds only in-frame clones and misses some; the assay was immunoSEQ multiplex PCR. Seen here are around 150,000 clones, approximately 70% observed once, and the top ten hold around 7%. Sequenced sample: PBMCs. These TCRs come from a man aged 40-50 years in good health and CMV-seropositive.

This clone was seen once. V gene TRBV5-6 combines with J gene TRBJ1-6; D remains ambiguous. The ends were cut back, 0 bases at V and 2 bases at J, with 9 bases in the middle. The CDR3 consists of 16 residues. Germline values: CDR1 SGHDT, CDR2 YYEEEE. The CDR3 sequence: CASSLGERPYNSPLHF. CDR3 nucleotides: TGTGCCAGCAGCTTGGGCGAGCGGCCCTATAATTCACCCCTCCACTTT. Combining the CDR3 with reference TRBV5-6 and TRBJ1-6 gives the whole variable domain DAGVTQSPTHLIKTRGQQVTLRCSPKSGHDTVSWYQQALGQGPQFIFQYYEEEERQRGNFPDRFSGHQFPNYSSELNVNALLLGDSALYLCASSLGERPYNSPLHFGNGTRLTVT.

This clone was picked up a small number of times. The rearrangement uses TRBV4-2 and TRBJ1-5, with 10 bases matching TRBD1. CDR1 is LGHNA and CDR2 is YNFKEQ in the germline V gene. Losses at the gene ends were 0 bases for V and 2 bases for J; bases not matched to a gene: 1. The CDR3 contains 16 residues. CDR3 residues: CASSQEGTGGNQPQHF. As DNA, the CDR3 is TGTGCCAGCAGCCAAGAAGGGACAGGGGGCAATCAGCCCCAGCATTTT.

This clone has just one count. The genes are TRBV30 and TRBJ2-7; D is possibly TRBD2 (6 bases). The CDR3 contains 15 residues. CDR1 is GTSNPN, CDR2 SVGIG, per germline (reference sequence). V was trimmed by 0 bases and J by 0 bases, leaving 12 bases between them. DNA of the CDR3: TGTGCCTGGAGTGTTGGGACTGGTTACTCCTACGAGCAGTACTTC. Translated, it gives CAWSVGTGYSYEQYF.

This clone has ten or more counts. This CDR3 is CASNPDGEAFF. The CDR3 DNA follows: TGTGCCAGCAACCCCGACGGGGAAGCTTTCTTT. V is TRBV7-9 and J is TRBJ1-1; D unclear. The CDR3 contains 11 residues. V lost 7 bases, J lost 8 bases, and 11 bases lay in between. Germline CDR1 SEHNR, CDR2 FQNEAQ (reference sequence).

The chain has TRBV6-1 and TRBJ1-6; D is uncertain. Germline V gives CDR1 MNHNS, CDR2 SASEGT. The CDR3 sequence is 13 residues long. The V gene lost 1 base and the J gene lost 8 bases, with 6 bases spanning the gap. CDR3 DNA: TGTGCCAGCAGTGAAGGGGCCTATTCACCCCTCCACTTT. It specifies CASSEGAYSPLHF.

This clone occurred a few times. The rearrangement links TRBV25-1 to TRBJ2-3, with D possibly matching TRBD2 (7 bases). V was trimmed by 4 bases and J by 1 base, leaving 15 bases between them. The CDR3 is 16 residues long. Germline values: CDR1 MGHDK, CDR2 SYGVNS. CDR3 nucleotides: TGTGCCAGCAGTGGGGTGGTGCGGGGGCGCACAGATACGCAGTATTTT. Protein sequence: CASSGVVRGRTDTQYF.

This clone occurred once. This chain links TRBV2 with TRBJ2-2, with 9 bases that match TRBD2. The CDR3 contains 14 residues. Trimming removed 8 bases from V and 5 bases from J; junction bases left unmatched: 6. The germline CDR1 and CDR2 sequences are SNHLY and FYNNEI. CDR3 DNA sequence: TGTGCCAGCGCAGCGGGGGGAGGGACCGGGGAGCTGTTTTTT. It codes for CASAAGGGTGELFF.

This clone is a singleton in its sample. V usage is TRBV2 and J usage is TRBJ2-5; 9 nucleotides align to TRBD2. The V gene end was trimmed by 3 bases and the J gene end by 1 base; junction bases not matched to a gene: 3. CDR3 length equals 15 residues. Germline assignment: CDR1 SNHLY and CDR2 FYNNEI. The CDR3 loop reads CASSDPSGAQETQYF. The CDR3 region has the DNA TGTGCCAGCAGTGACCCTAGCGGGGCCCAAGAGACCCAGTACTTC.

The chain couples TRBV7-8 to TRBJ1-1, with D possibly matching TRBD1 (5 bases). The ends were cut back, 0 bases at V and 4 bases at J, with 12 bases in the middle. The CDR3 totals 15 residues. The germline V gene encodes CDR1 SGHVS and CDR2 FQNEAQ. CDR3 region: CASSLARAGPTEAFF. The CDR3 bases are TGTGCCAGCAGCTTAGCCAGGGCAGGGCCCACTGAAGCTTTCTTT.

The genes are TRBV14 and TRBJ1-6; 8 nucleotides align to TRBD1. This CDR3 spans 16 amino acids. J gave up 10 bases and V 3 bases, and 11 bases lay outside the gene matches. Germline V gives CDR1 SGHDN, CDR2 FVKESK. In DNA form, the CDR3 reads TGTGCCAGCAGCCAGAGAACCGGACAGGGAGGATCACCCCTCCACTTT. Residues: CASSQRTGQGGSPLHF.

This chain links TRBV7-8 with TRBJ2-3, with D perhaps matching TRBD2 (5 bases). The germline gives CDR1 SGHVS, CDR2 FQNEAQ. V shed 2 bases and J shed 1 base, with 10 bases lying between them. The CDR3 totals 15 residues. CDR3 coding DNA: TGTGCCAGCAGCTTATTCTCCGGGGGCACAGATACGCAGTATTTT. Its protein product is CASSLFSGGTDTQYF. The variable domain in full, completed from reference TRBV7-8 and TRBJ2-3, reads GAGVSQSPRYKVAKRGQDVALRCDPISGHVSLFWYQQALGQGPEFLTYFQNEAQLDKSGLPSDRFFAERPEGSVSTLKIQRTQQEDSAVYLCASSLFSGGTDTQYFGPGTRLTVL.

The J gene is TRBJ1-5, the V gene TRBV6-1; no clear D gene. Per the germline V gene, CDR1 is MNHNS and CDR2 is SASEGT. This CDR3 is 11 amino acids long. Trimming stripped 8 bases from V and 9 bases from J, with 11 bases between. CDR3 protein: CASGRLLPQHF. CDR3 coding DNA: TGTGCCAGCGGGAGACTTCTGCCCCAGCATTTT.

V and J are TRBV2 and TRBJ2-4; 7 bases match TRBD1. The CDR3 contains 15 residues. V lost 6 bases to trimming and J lost 5 bases; unmatched junction nucleotides: 10. The germline CDR1 and CDR2 sequences are SNHLY and FYNNEI. CDR3 loop: CASSYRDSAQNIQYF. CDR3 coding DNA: TGTGCCAGCAGCTACCGGGACAGTGCCCAAAACATTCAGTACTTC. The full variable domain, completed using reference TRBV2 and TRBJ2-4, is EPEVTQTPSHQVTQMGQEVILRCVPISNHLYFYWYRQILGQKVEFLVSFYNNEISEKSEIFDDQFSVERPDGSNFTLKIRSTKLEDSAMYFCASSYRDSAQNIQYFGAGTRLSVL.

This clone was observed a handful of times. The chain employs TRBV5-8 and TRBJ1-2; D may be TRBD1 (5 bases). This CDR3 spans 15 amino acids. V was cut by 3 bases and J by 1 base, with 13 bases left in between. Germline-derived CDR1 and CDR2 are SGHTS and YDEGEE. The CDR3 DNA follows: TGTGCCAGCAGCTCCTCTCGGGGGAGTAACTATGGCTACACCTTC. The encoded protein is CASSSSRGSNYGYTF.

The DNA of the CDR3 is TGCGCCAGCAGCGGACAGGGGAGGAGCAATCAGCCCCAGCATTTT. Its protein product is CASSGQGRSNQPQHF. The V and J genes are TRBV10-2 and TRBJ1-5, with 9 bases that match TRBD1. The J segment lost 1 base and the V segment lost 6 bases, leaving 4 bases of the junction unmatched. Germline CDR1 is WSHSY and CDR2 is SAAADI. This CDR3 has 15 residues.

V is TRBV9 and J is TRBJ2-3; a possible D gene is TRBD1 (6 bases). This CDR3 spans 15 amino acids. V lost 3 bases, J lost 2 bases, and 13 bases lay in between. CDR1 is SGDLS, CDR2 YYNGEE, per germline. CDR3 sequence: CASSALGADTDTQYF. DNA of the CDR3: TGTGCCAGCAGCGCCTTGGGGGCGGACACAGATACGCAGTATTTT.

This clone was observed a single time. The chain recombines TRBV7-2 with TRBJ1-2; 7 positions agree with TRBD1. The CDR3 has 16 residues. The germline V gene has CDR1 SGHTA and CDR2 FQGNSA. V was pared by 1 base and J by 2 bases, with 7 bases of the junction left unmatched. The CDR3 DNA sequence: TGTGCCAGCAGCTTAGACGGAGGGGGCGCGAACTATGGCTACACCTTC. Protein sequence: CASSLDGGGANYGYTF.

The chain has TRBV4-2 and TRBJ2-5, with 13 bases matching TRBD2. Germline lookup yields CDR1 LGHNA and CDR2 YNFKEQ. Trimming at V came to 4 bases and at J to 2 bases, leaving 1 base not matched to a gene. This CDR3 is 15 amino acids long. The CDR3 is CASSRGLAGQETQYF. The DNA of the CDR3 is TGTGCCAGCAGCCGGGGACTAGCGGGACAAGAGACCCAGTACTTC.

This clone came up a few times. The rearrangement joins TRBV25-1 to TRBJ1-1; perhaps TRBD1 as D (5 bases). Germline V gene lookup returns CDR1 MGHDK and CDR2 SYGVNS. Trimming took 3 bases from V and 2 from J, leaving 22 bases between them. The CDR3 is 18 residues long. The CDR3: CASSDRQCYSALNTEAFF. CDR3 coding DNA: TGTGCCAGCAGTGATCGACAGTGTTATTCGGCTCTCAACACTGAAGCTTTCTTT.